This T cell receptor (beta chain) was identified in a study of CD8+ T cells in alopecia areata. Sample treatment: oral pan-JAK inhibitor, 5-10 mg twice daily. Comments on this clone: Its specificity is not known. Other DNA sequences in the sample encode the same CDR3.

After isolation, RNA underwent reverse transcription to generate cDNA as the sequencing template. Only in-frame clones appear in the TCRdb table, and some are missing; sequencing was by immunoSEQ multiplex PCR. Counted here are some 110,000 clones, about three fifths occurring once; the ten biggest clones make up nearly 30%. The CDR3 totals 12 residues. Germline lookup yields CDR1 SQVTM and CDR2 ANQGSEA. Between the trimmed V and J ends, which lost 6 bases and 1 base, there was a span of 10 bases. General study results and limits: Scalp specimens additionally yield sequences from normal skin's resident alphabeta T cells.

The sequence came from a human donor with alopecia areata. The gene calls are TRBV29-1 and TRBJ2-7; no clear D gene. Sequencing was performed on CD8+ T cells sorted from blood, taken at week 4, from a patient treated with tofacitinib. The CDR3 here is CSVRTESYEQYF. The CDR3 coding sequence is TGCAGCGTGCGGACGGAGTCCTACGAGCAGTACTTC.